This T cell receptor beta chain was documented in a study of CD8 T cells in Susac syndrome. RNA totalling roughly 0.5 to 1 ug underwent reverse transcription with random hexamers. TCRdb reanalysed the immunoSEQ multiplex PCR reads using MiXCR and keeps one entry per CDR3 protein. The sample carries some 200,000 distinct CDR3 sequences, roughly 90% recorded once. Study-wide points: The Susac syndrome CD4+ T cell repertoires displayed no clonal expansion.

The CDR3 spans 13 residues. The ends were cut back, 0 bases at V and 4 bases at J, with 5 bases in the middle. CDR1 is SGHRS, CDR2 YFSETQ, per germline. A remark on this clonotype: Its antigen is undetermined.

The sequence derives from a human donor with Susac syndrome. Sequences were obtained from CD4+ T cells from PBMCs. The chain combines TRBV5-1 with TRBJ1-5; no firm D call. CDR3 DNA: TGCGCCAGCAGCTTGGAGCTTAATCAGCCCCAGCATTTT. Its translation is CASSLELNQPQHF.